This T cell receptor beta chain was recovered during a study of blood T cell repertoires in COVID-19. Turning to the study itself: Material from acute and convalescent COVID-19 was sourced from the United States, Italy and Spain. From T cells, B-cell-depleted T cells, or PBMCs came the material, which was cDNA or gDNA.

Authors' data handling: Cell counts per sample came from amplifying reference gene primers. Libraries were prepared by immunoSEQ multiplex PCR; TCRdb keeps only in-frame clonotypes and omits some of them. The D gene and trimming were derived from the DNA, and the V and J assignments and clone size from that table. The profile shows 55,000 to 70,000 clones, roughly 84% of them singletons. This CDR3 has 13 residues. Germline-derived CDR1 and CDR2 are LNHDA and SQIVND (reference sequence). V lost 5 bases and J 6 bases, leaving 14 bases between the germline ends. The chain carries TRBV19 and TRBJ2-7; D is possibly TRBD2 (6 bases). The receptor was isolated from a young woman with acute or convalescent COVID-19. Input material: peripheral blood. The CDR3 loop is CASSAGTLTEQYF. CDR3 bases: TGTGCCAGTAGTGCCGGGACTCTTACCGAGCAGTACTTC.